These 25 T cell receptor beta chains originate from one sample sequenced in a study of blood T cell repertoires in COVID-19. The repertoire was sequenced with immunoSEQ multiplex PCR; TCRdb's copy has only in-frame clones and lacks some. The sample yields 30,000 to 40,000 clones, more than 80% seen once. Sequences were obtained from peripheral blood. Receptor source: a man in his sixties with active or convalescent COVID-19.

As DNA, the CDR3 is TGTGCCAGCAGCGCATCTTCGGGACAGTTAAATTCACCCCTCCACTTT. The encoded protein is CASSASSGQLNSPLHF. The V call is TRBV9, the J call TRBJ1-6, with 7 positions matching TRBD1. After removal of 3 bases from V and 7 bases from J, the junction contained 10 bases not matched to a gene. CDR1 and CDR2 from the germline V gene are SGDLS and YYNGEE. The CDR3 length is 16 residues.

The chain combines TRBV6-6 with TRBJ2-7; 7 nucleotides match TRBD1. V trimming: 2 bases; J trimming: 2 bases; junction bases outside the gene matches: 6. CDR1 and CDR2 (germline): MNHNY, SVGAGI (reference sequence). The CDR3 consists of 15 residues. For the CDR3, the DNA is TGTGCCAGCAGTTACCTGGGACAGCGACCCTACGAGCAGTACGTC. This encodes CASSYLGQRPYEQYV.

Note on this clone: The junction shows a germline mismatch at one end, possibly a read error. The chain recombines TRBV28 with TRBJ2-3, with 12 positions matching TRBD2. Germline-derived CDR1 and CDR2 are MDHEN and SYDVKM. The CDR3 length is 16 residues. Here the CDR3 DNA reads TGTGCCATCAGTCGCCGACGGACTAGCGGGAAAGATACGCAGTATTTT. The encoded protein is CAISRRRTSGKDTQYF.

The chain carries TRBV10-3 and TRBJ1-5, with D maybe TRBD1 (5 bases). Trimming shortened V by 3 bases and J by 6 bases, and 15 bases separated the two germline ends. Looked up from germline, CDR1 is ENHRY and CDR2 is SYGVKD. The CDR3 covers 15 residues. CDR3 bases: TGTGCCATCAGTGAACGTACAGCAAGGGGTCAGCCCCAGCATTTT. This translates into CAISERTARGQPQHF.

The chain employs TRBV18 and TRBJ2-1, with 11 bases fitting TRBD2. Germline CDR1 is KGHSH and CDR2 is LQKENI. The trim removed 5 bases at V and 7 bases at J, leaving 10 bases unmatched. CDR3 size: 16 residues. CDR3 region: CASSEQLAGVTNEQFF. CDR3 DNA: TGTGCCAGCTCAGAGCAACTAGCGGGAGTCACTAATGAGCAGTTCTTC. Full variable domain (outside the CDR3, taken from reference TRBV18 and TRBJ2-1): NAGVMQNPRHLVRRRGQEARLRCSPMKGHSHVYWYRQLPEEGLKFMVYLQKENIIDESGMPKERFSAEFPKEGPSILRIQQVVRGDSAAYFCASSEQLAGVTNEQFFGPGTRLTVL.

This clone was recorded only once. The chain employs TRBV5-1 and TRBJ2-1; TRBD2 is a possible D gene (6 bases). Trimming removed 3 bases at V and 0 bases at J, with 10 bases between. Germline V CDR1 and CDR2: SGHRS, YFSETQ. This CDR3 contains 15 residues. The CDR3 region is CASSYLASSYNEQFF. CDR3 nucleotides: TGCGCCAGCAGCTACCTAGCGTCCTCCTACAATGAGCAGTTCTTC. The entire variable domain, with the rest obtained from reference TRBV5-1 and TRBJ2-1, is as follows: KAGVTQTPRYLIKTRGQQVTLSCSPISGHRSVSWYQQTPGQGLQFLFEYFSETQRNKGNFPGRFSGRQFSNSRSEMNVSTLELGDSALYLCASSYLASSYNEQFFGPGTRLTVL.

This clone has just one count. The chain links TRBV19 to TRBJ1-1; D not resolved. The CDR3 covers 17 residues. V was shortened by 1 base and J by 2 bases, with 17 bases between the two germline ends. Germline V gene sequence: CDR1 LNHDA, CDR2 SQIVND (reference sequence). The CDR3 loop is CASSIVSRGSRNTEAFF. In nucleotides, the CDR3 is TGTGCCAGTAGTATAGTGTCGAGAGGCTCCCGAAACACTGAAGCTTTCTTT.

The chain employs TRBV11-3 and TRBJ2-1; TRBD2 agrees at 10 bases. The CDR3 contains 15 residues. Germline V gives CDR1 SGHNT, CDR2 YENEEA. V trimming: 5 bases; J trimming: 3 bases; junction bases outside the gene matches: 4. The CDR3 region is CASSPRTSGYNEQFF. The CDR3 bases are TGTGCCAGCAGCCCTCGGACTAGCGGCTACAATGAGCAGTTCTTC.

This chain uses TRBV15 with TRBJ2-5, with D hard to call. Looked up from germline, CDR1 is LNHNV and CDR2 is YYDKDF (reference sequence). The CDR3 consists of 15 residues. The V end lost 0 bases, the J end lost 5 bases, and 13 bases lay between the germline ends. This CDR3 is CATSRDRRVEETQYF. The CDR3 DNA reads as TGTGCCACCAGCAGAGATAGGAGAGTGGAGGAGACCCAGTACTTC.

The V and J genes are TRBV5-5 and TRBJ2-2; D unclear. Germline CDR1 and CDR2: SGHKS and YYEKEE (reference sequence). Between the trimmed V and J ends, which lost 8 bases and 3 bases, there was a span of 8 bases. This CDR3 has 12 amino acids. This chain's CDR3 is CASGLDTGELFF. The DNA of the CDR3 is TGTGCCAGTGGCCTAGACACCGGGGAGCTGTTTTTT. The complete variable domain, with remaining parts taken from reference TRBV5-5 and TRBJ2-2, reads DAGVTQSPTHLIKTRGQQVTLRCSPISGHKSVSWYQQVLGQGPQFIFQYYEKEERGRGNFPDRFSARQFPNYSSELNVNALLLGDSALYLCASGLDTGELFFGEGSRLTVL.

This chain joins TRBV6-5 and TRBJ1-2; 7 nucleotides align to TRBD1. CDR1 MNHEY and CDR2 SVGAGI come from the germline V gene. The CDR3 runs to 12 residues. After removal of 4 bases from V and 6 bases from J, the junction contained 2 bases not matched to a gene. The CDR3 nucleotides read TGTGCCAGCAGTTCTCAGGGGGATGGCTACACCTTC. Encoded protein: CASSSQGDGYTF.

The chain has TRBV12-5 and TRBJ2-2; D may be TRBD2 (5 bases). V was shortened by 1 base and J by 2 bases, with 8 bases between the two germline ends. Germline V gene lookup returns CDR1 LGHNT and CDR2 FRNRAP. The CDR3 extends over 15 amino acids. CDR3 region: CASGLGGGNTGELFF. The CDR3 DNA is TGTGCTAGTGGTTTGGGCGGAGGAAACACCGGGGAGCTGTTTTTT.

In this sample, this clone is hyperexpanded (1% or more). The chain carries TRBV19 and TRBJ2-2; D remains unclear. Trimming stripped 5 bases from V and 6 bases from J, with 7 bases between. The CDR3 spans 12 residues. The germline gives CDR1 LNHDA, CDR2 SQIVND (reference sequence). The CDR3 loop is CASSPFSGELFF. CDR3 nucleotide sequence: TGTGCCAGTAGTCCGTTCTCCGGGGAGCTGTTTTTT.

V is TRBV6-2 or TRBV6-3 and J is TRBJ2-2, with 13 positions matching TRBD2. The CDR3 is made up of 20 amino acids. With V trimmed by 2 bases and J by 0 bases, 9 bases remained unmatched. Germline CDR1 and CDR2: MNHEY and SVGEGT. CDR3 DNA sequence: TGTGCCAGCAGTTACAAACTAGCGGGAGGGGGAACCGCGAACACCGGGGAGCTGTTTTTT. It specifies CASSYKLAGGGTANTGELFF.

This clone was found a few times. V and J are TRBV5-4 and TRBJ1-2; perhaps TRBD1 as D (6 bases). The CDR3 runs to 14 residues. Per germline, CDR1 SGHNT and CDR2 YYREEE (reference sequence). The V end lost 4 bases, the J end lost 2 bases, and 12 bases lay between the germline ends. The CDR3 is CASSPTGPNYGYTF. In nucleotides, the CDR3 is TGTGCCAGCAGCCCGACAGGACCAAACTATGGCTACACCTTC.

V is TRBV3-1 (or the pseudogene TRBV3-2) and J is TRBJ2-3; D unresolved. This CDR3 spans 12 amino acids. Trimming removed 3 bases from V and 2 bases from J, with 3 bases in between. Germline V lookup: CDR1 LGHDT, CDR2 YNNKEL (reference sequence). CDR3 amino acids: CASSHYTDTQYF. DNA of the CDR3: TGTGCCAGCAGCCATTACACAGATACGCAGTATTTT.

V and J are TRBV2 and TRBJ1-1; TRBD1 is a possible D gene (5 bases). The CDR3 length is 14 residues. Germline V gene sequence: CDR1 SNHLY, CDR2 FYNNEI. Between the trimmed V and J ends, which lost 7 bases and 1 base, there was a span of 13 bases. The CDR3 DNA follows: TGTGCCAGCAAACGTTCCGGGGGGAACACTGAAGCTTTCTTT. Its translation: CASKRSGGNTEAFF.

The chain joins TRBV5-6 to TRBJ1-2; TRBD1 matches 7 bases. V was clipped by 4 bases and J by 3 bases; unmatched bases: 6. The CDR3 is 14 amino acids. Per germline, CDR1 SGHDT and CDR2 YYEEEE. The CDR3 is CASSLRQGHYGYTF. The CDR3, as DNA: TGTGCCAGCAGCCTGCGACAGGGCCACTATGGCTACACCTTC.

This sequence joins TRBV6-5 and TRBJ1-2; a weak D match, TRBD1 (5 bases). The CDR3 loop spans 14 amino acids. Germline assignment: CDR1 MNHEY and CDR2 SVGAGI. Trimming removed 6 bases at V and 11 bases at J, with 22 bases between. The CDR3, as DNA: TGTGCCAGCAGCCTGGGGGGGGAAAGAGGGTATTACACCTTC. Protein sequence: CASSLGGERGYYTF.

The genes are TRBV29-1 and TRBJ1-3; TRBD1 is a possible D gene (6 bases). Trimming pared 4 bases from V and 8 bases from J, leaving 12 bases between. Germline V gene sequence: CDR1 SQVTM, CDR2 ANQGSEA. The CDR3 covers 12 residues. The CDR3 nucleotides are TGCAGCGTTGGGCAGCCAGGGGACACCATATATTTT. Translation gives CSVGQPGDTIYF.

The gene calls are TRBV11-1 and TRBJ2-1; D may be TRBD1 (6 bases). The CDR3 spans 13 residues. The germline V and J ends were trimmed by 5 bases and 10 bases, with 15 bases remaining between them. Looked up from germline, CDR1 is SGHAT and CDR2 is FQDESV (reference sequence). CDR3: CASSRSFQGEQFF. In DNA form, the CDR3 reads TGTGCCAGCAGCAGGTCCTTCCAGGGGGAGCAGTTCTTC.

The CDR3 DNA follows: TGTGCCAGCAGCCCTCGACGGGGAGGGATGGTCAGTGCTAATGAAAAACTGTTTTTT. This codes for CASSPRRGGMVSANEKLFF. This sequence joins TRBV7-2 and TRBJ1-4; D remains unclear. Deletions cut 5 bases from V and 3 bases from J, with 25 bases between. The V gene's germline CDR1 is SGHTA and CDR2 FQGNSA. This CDR3 has 19 amino acids.

This rearrangement joins TRBV24-1 to TRBJ2-5; maybe TRBD2 (6 bases). In germline, CDR1 is KGHDR, CDR2 SFDVKD. Trimming pared 3 bases from V and 5 bases from J, leaving 18 bases between. The CDR3 loop spans 16 amino acids. The CDR3 coding sequence is TGTGCCACCAGTGATCCGACGGGCGGGGTCGGGGAGACCCAGTACTTC. It codes for CATSDPTGGVGETQYF.

The J gene is TRBJ1-4, the V gene TRBV7-2; TRBD1 matches at 7 bases. CDR3 length: 15 residues. Looked up from germline, CDR1 is SGHTA and CDR2 is FQGNSA. The ends lost 6 bases at V and 7 bases at J; junction bases unmatched: 11. The CDR3 region is CASRPTGTAREKLFF. For the CDR3, the DNA is TGTGCCAGCAGACCTACCGGGACAGCCCGTGAAAAACTGTTTTTT.

The chain is built from TRBV5-1 and TRBJ2-7; 7 bases map to TRBD1. Germline CDR1 reads SGHRS; CDR2 reads YFSETQ. J gave up 2 bases and V 0 bases, and 5 bases lay outside the gene matches. This CDR3 has 15 amino acids. The CDR3 sequence: CASSLDPQGAYEQYV. CDR3 sequence (DNA): TGCGCCAGCAGCTTGGATCCGCAGGGGGCCTACGAGCAGTACGTC.